This T cell receptor (beta chain) was documented in a study of cytomegalovirus exposure and HLA in healthy donors (dated by TCRdb to 2016 to 2017). Regarding the research as a whole: An earlier analysis of several hundred of the donors reported approximately 300 Gb of sequence data and approximately 110 million unique TCR beta sequences from some 180 million T cells. Every discovery cohort repertoire had been produced on one sequencing platform. The study used immunosequencing to profile the T cell repertoires of several hundred subjects and linked those repertoires to cytomegalovirus serostatus. Typing coverage varied by locus: about 629-640 donors for A, B, C, DRB1 and DQB1; approximately 500 for DQA1; nearly 610 for DPA1; about 450 for DPB1. Roughly 300 gigabases of sequencing data and around 80 million unique TCR sequences made up an early release that covered fewer than 650 HLA-typed donors. Genome-wide SNP genotypes for about 60% of the 666 donors were used in a later genetic analysis, which treated that subset as a discovery cohort. High-throughput TCR immunosequencing, statistical association of individual TCRs with disease status, and machine learning were combined to predict cytomegalovirus infection status. A separate validation cohort of roughly 130 different subjects was used in addition to the roughly 670-subject first cohort. In the later analysis, no new phenotypic data were used to find candidate immune exposures; instead, reliance was placed on TCR beta sequences and their occurrence across donors. Donor age, sex, ethnicity and CMV serostatus were compiled alongside the repertoire data. An earlier analysis of 587 of the donors applied high-throughput TCR beta sequencing to assess whether each TCR beta V gene segment acted as functional or pseudogenic. A later analysis re-examined previously published TCR beta repertoires from 610 or so donors and added high-resolution HLA genotyping to investigate patterns of TCR occurrence. Four or five DR-DQ haplotypes were handled as single units for association and clustering because linkage in the cohort was strong. Across roughly 420 genotyped donors of the cohort, an average of roughly 230,000 unique TCR beta nucleotide sequences per donor were sequenced, and around 19% of those sequences were non-productive. Of the 350 to 400 genotyped donors, around 81% fell in the genetic ancestry cluster associated with self-reported Caucasian donors. HLA typing included class I and class II loci at four-digit resolution. The study was designed to test whether signatures of past pathogen exposure could be identified by cataloging public T cell receptors.

Receptor amplification or capture employed the immunoSEQ multiplex PCR assay. For the multiplex PCR, a mixture combining 60 forward primers for TCR Vbeta segments and 13 reverse primers for TCR Jbeta segments was used. The CDR3 region of rearranged TCR beta genes was amplified from genomic DNA with a multiplex PCR assay. The Illumina HiSeq System was used to sequence the amplified TCR beta libraries as 87-base-pair reads. The authors processed their data as follows. In a later analysis, tens of millions of unique TCR beta chains were counted across the 666 repertoires, and about 9.9 million of these chains were shared by at least two donors. Raw reads were error-corrected and collapsed into unique sequences by a nearest-neighbor algorithm in which closely related sequences were merged to remove PCR and sequencing errors. V, D and J gene segments were assigned by aligning CDR3 sequences to IMGT reference sequences. For a sequence to be retained, a match of at least six nucleotides was required to both a V gene segment and a J gene segment. Rearrangements were called productive when the CDR3 lacked stop codons and stayed in frame with V and J; all others were non-productive. CDR3 was defined according to IMGT convention as the region running from the second conserved V-encoded cysteine to the conserved J-encoded phenylalanine. Sequences without an unambiguous match to a single V gene segment were excluded from the earlier analysis of several hundred of the donors. In an earlier analysis of 587 of the donors, a V segment was called functional when productive rearrangements were above 56.7%, and segregating when the standard deviation between donors exceeded 5%. To diagnose cytomegalovirus status from the catalog of TCR beta chain sequences, a statistical classification framework was built. A later analysis assigned V and J genes by comparing TCR nucleotide sequences with IMGT/GENE-DB human TR gene sequences. Using the TCRdist pipeline, a later analysis assigned CDR3 sequences along with most-parsimonious VDJ recombination scenarios. A later analysis defined each TCR beta chain by its CDR3 amino acid sequence plus V-gene family, and excluded reads lacking a unique V-gene family. To address suspected cross-contamination and a sequencing artifact, a later analysis removed 450 to 700 highly shared, low-generation-probability nucleotide sequences. A later analysis calculated a clonal expansion index for each public chain from normalized within-repertoire ranks of inferred template counts. In a later analysis, generation probabilities were computed using a VDJ recombination model fitted to out-of-frame rearrangements, and the results were checked against IGoR. In a later analysis, hypergeometric tests were used to score TCR-TCR, TCR-HLA and TCR-CMV co-occurrence, with a repertoire-size bias correction applied to TCR pairs. A later analysis estimated false discovery rates by permuting HLA or CMV assignments 20 times. In a later analysis, co-occurring TCRs were grouped using DBSCAN, with TCRdist sequence similarity added in when clustering inside HLA-allele-positive subsets. For co-occurrence clustering, repertoires with fewer than 30,000 or more than 120,000 public chains were excluded, along with a handful of repertoires with anomalous nucleotide sharing. Sourced from immuneACCESS, this table was stored by TCRdb with only in-frame sequences that have V and J called. A share of the clones is absent; for the studies checked, an unresolved V gene accounts for under half, and the remainder has no known explanation. Clone size and V and J calls were adopted from that table, with D and trimming inferred from the DNA. Recorded for this sample are a few hundred thousand clones; about 75% of them occurred a single time. The ten largest account for 2% to 2.5% of the sample.

The cohort was made up of about 610 healthy bone marrow donors. Cohort members were all nominally healthy when sampled, although unrecorded immune exposures were likely present. The donor tested CMV seronegative, placing the donor among the 300 to 400 seronegative members of the cohort. A peripheral blood sample was provided by each donor, and peripheral blood mononuclear cells were used for TCR beta sequencing. Genomic DNA extraction from the blood cell samples was performed with the Qiagen DNeasy Blood Extraction Kit. V is cut back by 3 bases and J by 4 bases, with 5 bases in the junction unmatched. CDR1 MGHRA and CDR2 YSYEKL were looked up in the germline V gene. The CDR3 goes from the cysteine to the phenylalanine over 14 residues. Only the CDR3 DNA is retained, 42 bases long and in frame from the first base. Concerning this clone: Its antigen is currently not known. Base qualities are missing; no much larger clone stands one base away. Other DNA sequences within the sample encode an identical CDR3.

General study outcomes and caveats: According to the authors, the approach could potentially be generalized to other disease states and immunological phenotypes. Roughly uniform sequencing depth across donors was assumed in presence/absence analyses, although this assumption may not hold. In a later analysis, most CMV-associated TCR beta chains were found to appear HLA-restricted, with HLA associations seemingly driven largely by CMV exposure. In vitro tests confirmed that a few of the cytomegalovirus-associated TCR beta chains recognize cytomegalovirus antigens. The only immune exposure information available for the cohort was CMV serostatus. When HLA alleles, especially DR and DQ, strongly co-occurred, TCR associations were difficult to assign to individual alleles. In a later genetic analysis, a missense DCLRE1C variant was associated with V-gene and J-gene trimming of TCR beta chains, and the association was replicated in an independent cohort. Across donors, most TCR sequences were observed very rarely, whereas some public TCRs were present in many individuals. According to a later analysis, parvovirus B19, influenza, CMV and Epstein-Barr virus appeared linked to several top co-occurrence clusters. About 15 rarely observed V segments, including chromosome 9 orphons, were excluded from the earlier analysis of approximately 500 of the donors because counts were too low. The classifier was reported to diagnose cytomegalovirus status with high specificity and sensitivity in both the original cohort and the validation cohort. A group of highly shared sequence variants was considered likely to be a technical artifact of the sequencing pipeline. At a false discovery rate of 0.05, a later analysis linked approximately 18,000 TCR beta sequences to specific HLA alleles. The study listed 150 to 200 TCR beta chains as associated with cytomegalovirus. Some IMGT-functional V segments, including TRBV6-2 and TRBV6-3, could not be told apart with the 87-base-pair reads, so those segments were excluded. Only TCR beta chains were sequenced in this cohort, and the absence of alpha or paired-chain data limited detectable features. A later analysis found that TCR association rates varied across HLA loci, with DRB1 alleles showing the most associated TCRs and HLA-C alleles the fewest. Compared with equally common non-associated chains, HLA-associated TCR beta chains in a later analysis were more clonally expanded and had lower generation probabilities. A further reported finding was that TCR beta sequences accurately predicted the HLA-A and HLA-B alleles for most subjects in the first cohort. In a later genetic analysis, fewer N-insertions in productive TCRs were reported among donors in an Asian-associated ancestry cluster than the approximately 710-donor mean. Because HLA typing was missing for some donors at each locus, association tests included only the typed subset. An earlier analysis of 587 of the donors showed that most TCR beta V segments appeared in productive rearrangements either about 87% or about 30% of the time, which broadly matched IMGT annotations. Linkage disequilibrium might explain the correlated functional status among segregating V segments, but an unknown experimental factor could not be ruled out.

The chain joins TRBV4-1 to TRBJ2-7, with 8 bases matching TRBD1. Sample: PBMCs. The TCR sequence derives from a female donor in good health and CMV-seronegative. The CDR3 region reads CASSQPGGRYEQYF. The nucleotide sequence reads as follows: TGCGCCAGCAGCCAGCCAGGGGGCAGGTACGAGCAGTACTTC.